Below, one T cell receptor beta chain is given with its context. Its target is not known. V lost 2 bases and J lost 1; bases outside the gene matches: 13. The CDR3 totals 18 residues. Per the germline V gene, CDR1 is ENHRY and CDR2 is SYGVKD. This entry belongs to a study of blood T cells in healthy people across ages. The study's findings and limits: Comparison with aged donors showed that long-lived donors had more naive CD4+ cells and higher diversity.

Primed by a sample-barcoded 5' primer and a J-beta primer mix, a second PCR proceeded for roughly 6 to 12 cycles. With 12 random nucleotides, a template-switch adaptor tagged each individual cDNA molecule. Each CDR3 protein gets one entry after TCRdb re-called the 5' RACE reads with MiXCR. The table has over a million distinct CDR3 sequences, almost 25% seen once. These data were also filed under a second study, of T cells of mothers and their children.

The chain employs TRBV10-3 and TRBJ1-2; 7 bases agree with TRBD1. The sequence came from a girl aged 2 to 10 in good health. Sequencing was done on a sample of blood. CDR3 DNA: TGTGCCATCAGTGAGAGGAAAGGGGGGACAGCATATAACTATGGCTACACCTTC. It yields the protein CAISERKGGTAYNYGYTF.